This T cell receptor (beta chain) was sequenced in a study of blood T cell repertoires in COVID-19. Study information: Acute and convalescent COVID-19 samples came from the United States, Italy and Spain. T cells, B-cell-depleted T cells, or PBMCs provided the cDNA or gDNA that served as material.

How the authors handled the data: For nucleated cells, counts were estimated from reference gene primer amplification. Assay used: immunoSEQ multiplex PCR; TCRdb lists only in-frame clones, some missing. D and trimming were read from the DNA, whereas the V and J calls and clone size are those reported in that table. The sample holds about 180,000 clones, approximately 84% seen once. The CDR3 length is 15 residues. The germline V gene encodes CDR1 SNHLY and CDR2 FYNNEI. The V end lost 3 bases, the J end lost 2 bases, and 12 bases lay between the germline ends. The sequenced sample was peripheral blood. V usage is TRBV2 and J usage is TRBJ2-3, with a possible D match to TRBD2 (5 bases). The sequence was collected from a human donor in a cohort sampled during active COVID-19. The CDR3 is CASSEERASTDTQYF. CDR3 DNA: TGTGCCAGCAGTGAGGAGAGGGCCTCCACAGATACGCAGTATTTT.